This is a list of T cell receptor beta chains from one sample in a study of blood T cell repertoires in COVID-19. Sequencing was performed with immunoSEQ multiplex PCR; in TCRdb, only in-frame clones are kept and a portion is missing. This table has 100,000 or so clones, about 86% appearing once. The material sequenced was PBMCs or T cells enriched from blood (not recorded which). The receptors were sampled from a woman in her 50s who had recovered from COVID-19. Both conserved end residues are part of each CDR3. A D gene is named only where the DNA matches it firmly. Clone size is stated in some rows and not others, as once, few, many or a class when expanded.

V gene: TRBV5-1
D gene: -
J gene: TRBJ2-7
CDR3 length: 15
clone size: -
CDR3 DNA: TGCGCCAGCAGCTTGGTTGGAGATCCCGAGAGGGCCCAGTACTTC
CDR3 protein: CASSLVGDPERAQYF

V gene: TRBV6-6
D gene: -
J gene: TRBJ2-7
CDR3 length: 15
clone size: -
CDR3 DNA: TGTGCCAGCAGCCCGGGACTGACCACAGGCTACGAGCAGTACTTC
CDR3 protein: CASSPGLTTGYEQYF

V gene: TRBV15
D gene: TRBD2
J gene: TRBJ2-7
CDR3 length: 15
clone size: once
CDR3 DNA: TGTGCCACCAGCAGAGAAGCGGGGAGGCCGTACGAGCAGTACTTC
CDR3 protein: CATSREAGRPYEQYF

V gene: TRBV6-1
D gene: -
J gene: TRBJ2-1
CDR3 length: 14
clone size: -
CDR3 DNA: TGTGCCAGCAGTGACGATTTTGAGCGGAGTGAGCAGTTCTTC
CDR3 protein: CASSDDFERSEQFF

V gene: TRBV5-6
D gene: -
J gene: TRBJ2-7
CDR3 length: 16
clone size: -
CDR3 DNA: TGTGCCAGCAGCTTGTCGGGTTACTTGGGAGTACTCGAGCAGTACTTC
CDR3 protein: CASSLSGYLGVLEQYF

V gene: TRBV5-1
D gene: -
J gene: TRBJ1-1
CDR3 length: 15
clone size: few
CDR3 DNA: TGCGCCAGCAGCTTTGGCGGGGGCACGGACACTGAAGCTTTCTTT
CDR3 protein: CASSFGGGTDTEAFF

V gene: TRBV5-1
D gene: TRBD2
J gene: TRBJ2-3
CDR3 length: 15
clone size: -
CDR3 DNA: TGCGCCAGCAGCTTGGATCCCGGGAGGACAGATACGCAGTATTTT
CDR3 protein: CASSLDPGRTDTQYF

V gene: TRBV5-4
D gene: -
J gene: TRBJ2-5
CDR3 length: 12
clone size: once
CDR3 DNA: TGTGCCAGCAGCTTGGCCGAAGAGACCCAGTACTTC
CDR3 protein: CASSLAEETQYF

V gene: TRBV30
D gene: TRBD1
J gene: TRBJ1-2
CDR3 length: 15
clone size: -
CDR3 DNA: TGTGCCTGGGACAGGGGGCCAGGGACGTTCTATGGCTACACCTTC
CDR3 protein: CAWDRGPGTFYGYTF

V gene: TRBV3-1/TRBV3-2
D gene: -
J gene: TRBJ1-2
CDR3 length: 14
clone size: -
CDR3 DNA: TGTGCCAGCAGCCAAGAATTCGGGATTGGAGGCTACACCTTC
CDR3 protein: CASSQEFGIGGYTF

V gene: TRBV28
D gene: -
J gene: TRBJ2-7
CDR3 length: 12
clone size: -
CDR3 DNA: TGTGCCAGCAGTTTACAGGGCAGAGAGCAGTACTTC
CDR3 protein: CASSLQGREQYF

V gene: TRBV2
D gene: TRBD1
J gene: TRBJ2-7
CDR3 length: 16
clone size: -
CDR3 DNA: TGTGCCAGCAGAGGTACAGGGGGCGGAAAGGTCTACGAGCAGTACTTC
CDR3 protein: CASRGTGGGKVYEQYF

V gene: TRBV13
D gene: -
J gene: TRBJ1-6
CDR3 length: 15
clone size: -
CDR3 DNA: TGTGCCAGCAGCTTAGGGGCAGGGCGGAATTCACCCCTCCACTTT
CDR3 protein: CASSLGAGRNSPLHF

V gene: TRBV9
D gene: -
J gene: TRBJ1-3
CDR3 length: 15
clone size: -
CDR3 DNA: TGTGCCAGCAGCCCTTCGTCGGGCTCTGGAAACACCATATATTTT
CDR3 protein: CASSPSSGSGNTIYF

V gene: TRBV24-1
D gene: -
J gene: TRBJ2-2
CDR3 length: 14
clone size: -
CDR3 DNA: TGTGCCACCACCGCGGGTGGCGGCACCGGGGAGCTGTTTTTT
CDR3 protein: CATTAGGGTGELFF

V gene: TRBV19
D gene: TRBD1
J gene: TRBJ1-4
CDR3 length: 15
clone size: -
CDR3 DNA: TGTGCCAGTAGCCTCCAAGGGACAGATCGTGAAAAACTGTTTTTT
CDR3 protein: CASSLQGTDREKLFF

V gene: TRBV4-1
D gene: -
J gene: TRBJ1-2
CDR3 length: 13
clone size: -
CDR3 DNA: TGCGCCAGCAGCCGAAGGCAGGGTGATGGCTACACCTTC
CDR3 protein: CASSRRQGDGYTF

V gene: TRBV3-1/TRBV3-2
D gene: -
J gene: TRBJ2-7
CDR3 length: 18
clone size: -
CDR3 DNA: TGTGCCAGCAGCCAAGAAGGAATGGGACAATTGAGCTCCTACGAGCAGTACTTC
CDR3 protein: CASSQEGMGQLSSYEQYF

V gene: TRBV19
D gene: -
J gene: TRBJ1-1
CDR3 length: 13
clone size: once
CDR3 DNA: TGTGCCAGTCGCTCACTGATGAACACTGAAGCTTTCTTT
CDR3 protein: CASRSLMNTEAFF

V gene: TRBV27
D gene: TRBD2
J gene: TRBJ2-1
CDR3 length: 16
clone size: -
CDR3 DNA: TGTGCCAGCAGTTTATGGAGTAGCGGGAAGTATTTTGAGCAGTTCTTC
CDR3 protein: CASSLWSSGKYFEQFF

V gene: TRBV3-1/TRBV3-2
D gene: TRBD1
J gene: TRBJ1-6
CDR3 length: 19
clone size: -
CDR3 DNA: TGTGCCAGTAAGCTCACTAGGGACCTCAGGGACAGATTGAATTCACCCCTCCACTTT
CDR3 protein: CASKLTRDLRDRLNSPLHF

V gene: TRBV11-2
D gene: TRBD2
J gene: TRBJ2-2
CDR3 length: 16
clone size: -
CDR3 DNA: TGTGCCAGCAGCTTAGCGGGAGGTGCGAACACCGGGGAGCTGTTTTTT
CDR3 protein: CASSLAGGANTGELFF

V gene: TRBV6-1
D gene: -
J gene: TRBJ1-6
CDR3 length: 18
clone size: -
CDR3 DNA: TGTGCCAGCAGTGAAGTTGAAACAGAGCTTGCATATAATTCACCCCTCCACTTT
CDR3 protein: CASSEVETELAYNSPLHF

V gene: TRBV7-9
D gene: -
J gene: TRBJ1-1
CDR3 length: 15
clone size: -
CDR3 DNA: TGTGCCAGCAGCTTAAGCGAAGCCATGAACACTGAAGCTTTCTTT
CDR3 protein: CASSLSEAMNTEAFF

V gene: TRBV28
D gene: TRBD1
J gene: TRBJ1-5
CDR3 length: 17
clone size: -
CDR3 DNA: TGTGCCAGCAGTCGCCCCCTTGGACAGGGTAGCAATCAGCCCCAGCATTTT
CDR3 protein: CASSRPLGQGSNQPQHF

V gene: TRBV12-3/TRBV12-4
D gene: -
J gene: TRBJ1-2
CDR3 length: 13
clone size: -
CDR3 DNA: TGTGCCAGCAGTTTGCAGGGGTACTATGGCTACACCTTC
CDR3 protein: CASSLQGYYGYTF

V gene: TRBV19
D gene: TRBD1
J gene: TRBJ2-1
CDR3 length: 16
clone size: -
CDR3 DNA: TGTGCCAGTAGTCCCGGACAGGGGGCCCGGTTTAATGAGCAGTTCTTC
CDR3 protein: CASSPGQGARFNEQFF

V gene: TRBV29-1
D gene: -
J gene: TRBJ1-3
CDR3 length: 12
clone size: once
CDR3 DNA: TGCAGCGGAGGGTCCTCTGGAAACACCATATATTTT
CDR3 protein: CSGGSSGNTIYF

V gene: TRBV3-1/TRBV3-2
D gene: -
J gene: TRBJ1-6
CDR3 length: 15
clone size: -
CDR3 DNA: TGTGCCAGCAGTATCCTGGGCCCCTATAATTCACCCCTCCACTTT
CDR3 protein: CASSILGPYNSPLHF

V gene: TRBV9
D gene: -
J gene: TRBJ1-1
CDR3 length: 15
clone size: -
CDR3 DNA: TGTGCCAGCAGCGTATACCCGGTACTGAACACTGAAGCTTTCTTT
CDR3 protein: CASSVYPVLNTEAFF

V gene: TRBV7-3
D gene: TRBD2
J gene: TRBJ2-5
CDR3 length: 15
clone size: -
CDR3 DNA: TGTGCCAGCAGCCTCGGCACGGGGGGAGTAGAGACCCAGTACTTC
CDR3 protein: CASSLGTGGVETQYF

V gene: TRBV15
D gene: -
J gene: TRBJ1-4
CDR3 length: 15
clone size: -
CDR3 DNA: TGTGCCACCAGCAGAGACCCGGGGACTAATGAAAAACTGTTTTTT
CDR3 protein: CATSRDPGTNEKLFF

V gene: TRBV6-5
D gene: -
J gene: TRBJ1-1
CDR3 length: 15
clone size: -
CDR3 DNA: TGTGCCAGCAGTAGACAGAACCCTAGAGGTGGTGAAGCTTTCTTT
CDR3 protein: CASSRQNPRGGEAFF

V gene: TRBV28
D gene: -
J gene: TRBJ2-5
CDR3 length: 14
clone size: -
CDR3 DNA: TGTGCCAGCAGTCGATCAGGGGAAAAAGAGACCCAGTACTTC
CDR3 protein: CASSRSGEKETQYF

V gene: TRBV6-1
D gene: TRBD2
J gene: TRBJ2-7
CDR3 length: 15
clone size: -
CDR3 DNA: TGTGCCAGCAGTGAATCGGCGGGAGGGCCGGACGAGCAGTACTTC
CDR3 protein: CASSESAGGPDEQYF

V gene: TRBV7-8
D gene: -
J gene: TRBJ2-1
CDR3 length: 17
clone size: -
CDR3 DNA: TGTGCCAGCAGCTTATTCGCGGTGGCCGGCTCCTACAATGAGCAGTTCTTC
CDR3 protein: CASSLFAVAGSYNEQFF

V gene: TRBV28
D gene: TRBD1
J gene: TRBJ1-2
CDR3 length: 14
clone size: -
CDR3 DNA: TGTGCCAGCAGACGACAGGGCGGAAACTATGGCTACACCTTC
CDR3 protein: CASRRQGGNYGYTF

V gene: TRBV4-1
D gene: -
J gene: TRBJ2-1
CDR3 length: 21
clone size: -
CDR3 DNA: TGCGCCAGCAGTCACCCCTTAGCGGGCCGTAATAGATCGGGGGCTTACAATGAGCAGTTCTTC
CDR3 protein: CASSHPLAGRNRSGAYNEQFF

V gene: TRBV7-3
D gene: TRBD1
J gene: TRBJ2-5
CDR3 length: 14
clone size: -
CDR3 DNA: TGTGCCAGCAGTCGGACAGGGCAGGGGGAGACCCAGTACTTC
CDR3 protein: CASSRTGQGETQYF

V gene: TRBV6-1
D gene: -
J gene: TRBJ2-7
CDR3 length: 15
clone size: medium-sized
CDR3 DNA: TGTGCCAGCAGTGAAAGTGAGGACACAACCTACGAGCAGTACTTC
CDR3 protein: CASSESEDTTYEQYF

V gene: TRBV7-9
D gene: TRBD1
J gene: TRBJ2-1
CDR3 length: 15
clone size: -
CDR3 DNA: TGTGCCAGCAGCTTAGAACGACAGGGGTCCAATGAGCAGTTCTTC
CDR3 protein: CASSLERQGSNEQFF

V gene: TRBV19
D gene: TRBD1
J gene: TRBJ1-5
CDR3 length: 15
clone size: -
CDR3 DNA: TGTGCCAGTAATATTAGAGGGGGCAATATCCTGCCCCAGCATTTT
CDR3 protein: CASNIRGGNILPQHF